This TCR beta chain was obtained from a study of T-cell reconstitution after alpha-beta-depleted transplantation in children. CDR3 length: 15 residues. V was trimmed by 4 bases and J by 2 bases, leaving 15 bases between them. Germline CDR1 is MDHEN and CDR2 is SYDVKM. This clonotype was picked up many times. Unique molecular identifiers were incorporated into the prepared TCRbeta library. TCRdb re-analysed the PCR reads in MiXCR, keeping a single row per CDR3 protein. The repertoire holds more than 150,000 distinct CDR3 sequences, with less than 15% as singletons. The clonotype was recovered from a human donor who donated a stem cell graft to a child with acute lymphoblastic leukemia. Sequenced here: PBMCs from the stem cell graft donor, sampled from the stem cell graft. This chain links TRBV28 with TRBJ2-7; D is perhaps TRBD1 (6 bases). DNA for the CDR3: TGTGCCAGCAGTTCCCCGGCAGGGGTGACCTACGAGCAGTACTTC. Protein: CASSSPAGVTYEQYF. Together with reference TRBV28 and TRBJ2-7, the CDR3 gives the full variable domain: DVKVTQSSRYLVKRTGEKVFLECVQDMDHENMFWYRQDPGLGLRLIYFSYDVKMKEKGDIPEGYSVSREKKERFSLILESASTNQTSMYLCASSSPAGVTYEQYFGPGTRLTVT.